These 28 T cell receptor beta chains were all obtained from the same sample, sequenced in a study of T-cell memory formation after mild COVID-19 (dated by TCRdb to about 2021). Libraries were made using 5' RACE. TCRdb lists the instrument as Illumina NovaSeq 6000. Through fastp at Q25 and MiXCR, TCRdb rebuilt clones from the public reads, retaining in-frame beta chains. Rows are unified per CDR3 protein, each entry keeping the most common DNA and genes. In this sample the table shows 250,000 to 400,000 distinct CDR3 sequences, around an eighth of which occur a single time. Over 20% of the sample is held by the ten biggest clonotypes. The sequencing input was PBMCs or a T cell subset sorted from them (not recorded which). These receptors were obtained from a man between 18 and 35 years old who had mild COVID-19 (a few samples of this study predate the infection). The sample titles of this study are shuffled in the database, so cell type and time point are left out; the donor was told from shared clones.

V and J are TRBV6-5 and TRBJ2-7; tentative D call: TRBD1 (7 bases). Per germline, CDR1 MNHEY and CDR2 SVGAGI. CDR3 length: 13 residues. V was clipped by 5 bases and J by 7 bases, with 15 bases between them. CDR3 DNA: TGTGCCAGCAGTGAACTACAGGGGACTGAGCAGTACGTC. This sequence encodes CASSELQGTEQYV.

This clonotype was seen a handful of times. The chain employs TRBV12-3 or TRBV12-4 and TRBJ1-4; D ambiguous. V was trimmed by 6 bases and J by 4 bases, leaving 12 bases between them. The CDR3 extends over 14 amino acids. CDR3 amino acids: CASRIDIRNEKLFF. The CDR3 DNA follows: TGTGCCAGCAGGATAGACATTCGTAATGAAAAACTGTTTTTT.

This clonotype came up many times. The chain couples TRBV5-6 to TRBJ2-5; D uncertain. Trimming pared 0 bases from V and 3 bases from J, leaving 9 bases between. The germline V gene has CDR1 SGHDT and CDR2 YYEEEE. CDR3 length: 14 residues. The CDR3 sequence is CASSLAGPKETQYF. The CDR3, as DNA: TGTGCCAGCAGCTTGGCGGGCCCCAAAGAGACCCAGTACTTC.

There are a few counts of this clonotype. The CDR3 protein is CASSGGSRGYYGYTF. The CDR3 nucleotides are TGTGCCAGCAGTGGGGGGAGCAGGGGATACTATGGCTACACCTTC. The chain uses TRBV25-1 and TRBJ1-2; weak D call: TRBD1 (6 bases). Germline V gene lookup returns CDR1 MGHDK and CDR2 SYGVNS. The CDR3 contains 15 residues. The V end lost 4 bases, the J end lost 3 bases, and 15 bases lay between the germline ends.

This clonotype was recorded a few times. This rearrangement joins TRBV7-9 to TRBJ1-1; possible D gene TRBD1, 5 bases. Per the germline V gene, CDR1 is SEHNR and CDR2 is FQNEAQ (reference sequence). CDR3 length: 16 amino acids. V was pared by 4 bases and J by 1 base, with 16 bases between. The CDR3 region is CASSSHTKGPNTEAFF. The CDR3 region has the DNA TGTGCCAGCAGCTCCCACACCAAGGGGCCGAACACTGAAGCTTTCTTT.

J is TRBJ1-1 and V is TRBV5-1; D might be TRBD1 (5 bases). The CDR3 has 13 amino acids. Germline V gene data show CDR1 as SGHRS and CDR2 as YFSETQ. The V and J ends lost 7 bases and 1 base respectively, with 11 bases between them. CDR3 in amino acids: CASRGGTNTEAFF. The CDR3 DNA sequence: TGCGCCAGCCGGGGCGGGACGAACACTGAAGCTTTCTTT.

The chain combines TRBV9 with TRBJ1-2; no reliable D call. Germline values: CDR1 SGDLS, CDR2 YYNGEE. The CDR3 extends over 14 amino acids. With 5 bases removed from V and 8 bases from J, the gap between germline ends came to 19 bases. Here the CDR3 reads CASSEDAPNRGYTF. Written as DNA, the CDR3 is TGTGCCAGCAGTGAGGACGCCCCCAATCGGGGCTACACCTTC.

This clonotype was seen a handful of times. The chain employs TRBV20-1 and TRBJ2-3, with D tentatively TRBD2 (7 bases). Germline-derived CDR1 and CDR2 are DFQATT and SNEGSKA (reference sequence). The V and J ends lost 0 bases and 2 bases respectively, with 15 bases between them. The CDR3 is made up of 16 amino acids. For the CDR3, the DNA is TGCAGTGCTAGAGATGACGGGGGGCCTAACACAGATACGCAGTATTTT. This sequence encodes CSARDDGGPNTDTQYF.

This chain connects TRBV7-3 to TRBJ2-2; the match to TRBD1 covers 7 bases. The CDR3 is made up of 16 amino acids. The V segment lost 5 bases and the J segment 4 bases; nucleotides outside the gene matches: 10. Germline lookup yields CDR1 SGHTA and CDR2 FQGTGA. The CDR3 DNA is TGTGCCAGCAGCCTGGACGACAGGGTTGGCACCGGGGAGCTGTTTTTT. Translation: CASSLDDRVGTGELFF.

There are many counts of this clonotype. The CDR3 reads CASSPDASWGYTF. CDR3 nucleotide sequence: TGTGCCAGCAGCCCTGACGCATCATGGGGCTACACCTTC. V usage is TRBV7-2 and J usage is TRBJ1-2; no clear D. This CDR3 comprises 13 residues. Germline-derived CDR1 and CDR2 are SGHTA and FQGNSA. Trimming removed 5 bases at V and 8 bases at J, with 15 bases between.

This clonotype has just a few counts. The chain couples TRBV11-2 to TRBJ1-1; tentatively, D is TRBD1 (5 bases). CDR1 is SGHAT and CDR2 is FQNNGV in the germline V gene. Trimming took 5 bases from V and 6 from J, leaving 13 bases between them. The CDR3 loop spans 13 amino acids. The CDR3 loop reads CASSLPDSAEAFF. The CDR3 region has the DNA TGTGCCAGCAGCCTTCCTGACAGCGCTGAAGCTTTCTTT.

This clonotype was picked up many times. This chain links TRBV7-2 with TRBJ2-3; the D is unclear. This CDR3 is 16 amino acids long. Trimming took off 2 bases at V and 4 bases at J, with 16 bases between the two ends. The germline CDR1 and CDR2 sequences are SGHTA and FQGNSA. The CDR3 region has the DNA TGTGCCAGCAGCTTACAGGACCCCCGGGTGGCAGATACGCAGTATTTT. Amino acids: CASSLQDPRVADTQYF. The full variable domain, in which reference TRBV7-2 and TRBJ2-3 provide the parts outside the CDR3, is GAGVSQSPSNKVTEKGKDVELRCDPISGHTALYWYRQSLGQGLEFLIYFQGNSAPDKSGLPSDRFSAERTGGSVSTLTIQRTQQEDSAVYLCASSLQDPRVADTQYFGPGTRLTVL.

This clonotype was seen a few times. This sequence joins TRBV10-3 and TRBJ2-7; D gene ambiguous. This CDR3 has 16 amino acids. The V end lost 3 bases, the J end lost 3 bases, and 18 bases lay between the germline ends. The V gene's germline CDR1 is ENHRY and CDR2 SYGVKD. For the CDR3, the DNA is TGTGCCATCAGTGATAGGGCACAAAGTTTGAACTACGAGCAGTACTTC. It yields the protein CAISDRAQSLNYEQYF.

The CDR3 spells CATSRERRGTDTQYF. The CDR3 DNA reads TGTGCCACCAGCAGAGAGAGAAGGGGCACAGATACGCAGTATTTT. This chain links TRBV15 with TRBJ2-3; D gene unclear. The CDR3 contains 15 residues. V dropped 0 bases and J dropped 1 base, with 8 bases sitting between them. From germline, CDR1 is LNHNV and CDR2 YYDKDF (reference sequence).

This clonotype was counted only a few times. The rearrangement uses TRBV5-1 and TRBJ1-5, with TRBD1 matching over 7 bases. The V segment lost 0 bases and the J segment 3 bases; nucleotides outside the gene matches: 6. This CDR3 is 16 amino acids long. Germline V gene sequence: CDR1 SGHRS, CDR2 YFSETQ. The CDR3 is CASSLGLTGFNQPQHF. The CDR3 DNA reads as TGCGCCAGCAGCTTGGGGTTGACAGGGTTCAATCAGCCCCAGCATTTT.

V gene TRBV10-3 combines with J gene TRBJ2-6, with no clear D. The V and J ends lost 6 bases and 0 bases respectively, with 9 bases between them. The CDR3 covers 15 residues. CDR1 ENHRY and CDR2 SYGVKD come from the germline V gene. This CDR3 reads CAISPQVSGANVLTF. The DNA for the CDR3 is TGTGCCATCAGCCCTCAGGTCTCTGGGGCCAACGTCCTGACTTTC.

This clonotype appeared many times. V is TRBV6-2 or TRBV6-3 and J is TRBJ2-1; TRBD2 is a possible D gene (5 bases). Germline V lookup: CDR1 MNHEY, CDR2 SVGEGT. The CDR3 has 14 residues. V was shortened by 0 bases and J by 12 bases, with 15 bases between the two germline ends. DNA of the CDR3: TGTGCCAGCAGTTACTCGAGAGGGTTGTTTTTGCAGTTCTTC. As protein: CASSYSRGLFLQFF.

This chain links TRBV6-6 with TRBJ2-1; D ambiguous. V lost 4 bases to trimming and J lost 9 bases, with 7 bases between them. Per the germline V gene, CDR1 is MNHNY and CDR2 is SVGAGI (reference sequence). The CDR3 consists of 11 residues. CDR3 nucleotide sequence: TGTGCCAGCAGTTCGGTCAGTGAGCAGTTCTTC. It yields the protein CASSSVSEQFF.

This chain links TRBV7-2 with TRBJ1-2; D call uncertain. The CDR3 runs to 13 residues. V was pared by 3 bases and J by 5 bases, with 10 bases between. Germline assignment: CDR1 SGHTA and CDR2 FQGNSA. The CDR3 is CASSLRDRYGYTF. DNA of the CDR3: TGTGCCAGCAGCTTGCGGGATCGGTATGGCTACACCTTC.

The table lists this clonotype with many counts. CDR3 protein: CASSVVARAPYEQYV. The CDR3 DNA follows: TGTGCCAGCAGCGTAGTGGCCAGGGCCCCTTACGAGCAGTACGTC. The chain carries TRBV9 and TRBJ2-7; perhaps TRBD1 as D (5 bases). The V gene's germline CDR1 is SGDLS and CDR2 YYNGEE. V was pared by 0 bases and J by 4 bases, with 14 bases between. The CDR3 has 15 amino acids.

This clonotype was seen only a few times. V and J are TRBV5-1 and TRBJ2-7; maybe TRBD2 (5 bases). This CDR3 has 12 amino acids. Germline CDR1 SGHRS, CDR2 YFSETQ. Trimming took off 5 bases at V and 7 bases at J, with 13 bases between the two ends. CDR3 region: CASSSGPGEQYF. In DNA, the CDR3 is TGCGCCAGCAGTTCTGGTCCGGGGGAGCAGTACTTC.

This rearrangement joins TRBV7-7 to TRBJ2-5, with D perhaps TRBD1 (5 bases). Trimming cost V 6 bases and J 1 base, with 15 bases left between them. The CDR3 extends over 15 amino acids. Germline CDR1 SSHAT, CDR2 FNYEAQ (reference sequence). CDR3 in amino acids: CASSRNTGTQETQYF. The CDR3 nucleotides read TGTGCCAGCAGTCGCAATACAGGAACCCAAGAGACCCAGTACTTC.

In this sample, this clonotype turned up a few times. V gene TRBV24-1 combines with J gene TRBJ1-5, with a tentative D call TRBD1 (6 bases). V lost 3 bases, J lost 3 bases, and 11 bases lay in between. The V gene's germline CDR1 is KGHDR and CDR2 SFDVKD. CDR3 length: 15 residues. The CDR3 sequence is CATSDPGGHNQPQHF. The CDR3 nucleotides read TGTGCCACCAGTGATCCCGGGGGGCACAATCAGCCCCAGCATTTT.

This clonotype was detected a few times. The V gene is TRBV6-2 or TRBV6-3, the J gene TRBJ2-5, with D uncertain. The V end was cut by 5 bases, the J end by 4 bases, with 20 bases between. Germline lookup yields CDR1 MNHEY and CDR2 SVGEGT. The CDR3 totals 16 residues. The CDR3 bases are TGTGCCAGCAGTCTACGGCCCTCCAGTCCCATAGAGACCCAGTACTTC. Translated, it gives CASSLRPSSPIETQYF.

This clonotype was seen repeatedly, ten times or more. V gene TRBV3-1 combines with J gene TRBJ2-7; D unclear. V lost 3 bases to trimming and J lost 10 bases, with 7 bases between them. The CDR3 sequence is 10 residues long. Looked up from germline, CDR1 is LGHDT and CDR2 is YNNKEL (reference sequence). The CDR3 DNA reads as TGTGCCAGCAGCCATAGGCCCCAGTACGTC. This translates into CASSHRPQYV.

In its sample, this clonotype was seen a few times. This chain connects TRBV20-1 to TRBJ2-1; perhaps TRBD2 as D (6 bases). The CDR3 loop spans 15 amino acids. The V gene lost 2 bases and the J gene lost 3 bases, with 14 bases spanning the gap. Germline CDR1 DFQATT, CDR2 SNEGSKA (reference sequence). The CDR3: CSARSALAIYNEQFF. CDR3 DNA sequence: TGCAGTGCTAGAAGTGCGCTAGCGATCTACAATGAGCAGTTCTTC.

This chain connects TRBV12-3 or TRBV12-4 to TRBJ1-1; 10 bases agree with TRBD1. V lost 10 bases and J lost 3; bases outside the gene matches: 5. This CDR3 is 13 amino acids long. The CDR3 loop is CANDRGRDTEAFF. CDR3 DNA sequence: TGTGCCAACGACAGGGGGCGGGACACTGAAGCTTTCTTT.

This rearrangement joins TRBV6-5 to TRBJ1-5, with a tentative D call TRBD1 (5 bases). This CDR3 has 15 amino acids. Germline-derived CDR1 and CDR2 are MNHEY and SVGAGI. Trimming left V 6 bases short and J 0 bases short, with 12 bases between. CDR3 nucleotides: TGTGCCAGCAGAACAACAGGATATAGCAATCAGCCCCAGCATTTT. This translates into CASRTTGYSNQPQHF.